This T cell receptor (beta chain) was sequenced during a study of cytomegalovirus exposure and HLA in healthy donors (dated by TCRdb to the late 2010s). General notes on the study: According to a later analysis, one platform produced both the roughly 130 validation repertoires and the roughly 660 repertoires of the first cohort. Along with the approximately 620-subject first cohort, a separate validation cohort of 120 different subjects was used. The study combined high-throughput TCR immunosequencing, statistical association of individual TCRs with disease status, and machine learning to predict cytomegalovirus infection status. The study aimed to test whether signatures of past pathogen exposure could be identified by cataloging public T cell receptors.

The study at large found these results: In the study, some 160 TCR beta chains were listed as associated with cytomegalovirus. In vitro tests confirmed that a few of the cytomegalovirus-associated TCR beta chains recognize cytomegalovirus antigens. Cytomegalovirus status was reported to be diagnosed by the classifier with high specificity and sensitivity in both the original and validation cohorts. The validation cohort had no HLA typing available for a later analysis, so co-occurrence within that cohort was assessed over all 120 or so repertoires. The authors suggested that the approach could potentially be generalized to other disease states and immunological phenotypes. Most TCR sequences were seen in very few donors, while some public TCRs were found in many individuals. A later analysis found that TCRs clustered in the first cohort also tended to co-occur in the 95 to 150 validation repertoires, with more than 90% of cluster scores above 0.

Library preparation employed the immunoSEQ multiplex PCR assay. In the original analysis: A statistical classification framework was built for diagnosing cytomegalovirus status from the catalog of TCR beta chain sequences. TCRdb took over this immuneACCESS table, retaining in-frame rearrangements with V and J assigned. Such tables are incomplete; in checked studies, under half of the missing clones stem from an unresolved V gene, and the remainder is unexplained. D and trimming come from the DNA, and the V and J calls and clone size come from that table. Within this sample are 150,000 or so clones, with about 95% of them counted one time only. The ten most abundant clones make up approximately 2% of the sample. CDR1 and CDR2, looked up from the germline V gene, are MNHNS and SASEGT. The CDR3 measures 15 amino acids from cysteine to phenylalanine. CDR3 DNA is the only sequence kept; it has 45 bases, read in frame from the first base. Deletion took 4 bases off V and 0 bases off J, with a span of 13 bases between the germline ends.

On this clone: Its antigen remains undetermined. No much larger clone is present one base from it, and per-base qualities are unavailable.

The donors belonged to the validation cohort of under 150 subjects, which was separate from the roughly 670-subject first cohort. The sequenced sample was PBMCs. The chain links TRBV6-1 with TRBJ2-7, and perhaps TRBD2 as D gene, on 5 matching bases. The clonotype originates from a man aged 18 to 29 in good health and CMV-seropositive. The CDR3 region has the sequence CASSARTPPSYEQYF. DNA sequence: TGTGCCAGCAGTGCTCGGACTCCCCCCTCCTACGAGCAGTACTTC.